The 23 T cell receptor beta chains presented below share a single source sample, sequenced in a study of cytomegalovirus exposure and HLA in healthy donors. The primer mix had 60 Vbeta and 13 Jbeta primers. Measured with immunoSEQ multiplex PCR; TCRdb has only the in-frame clones, and not every one. The sample contains under 200,000 clones, 60% to 80% of which appear only once. The source material was PBMCs. These receptors were collected from a man aged 45-60 years in good health and CMV-seropositive.

The V and J genes are TRBV15 and TRBJ2-5; TRBD1 agrees at 8 bases. This CDR3 has 15 amino acids. The junction had 9 bases not matched to a gene; V was cut back by 5 bases and J by 4 bases. Germline CDR1 is LNHNV and CDR2 is YYDKDF (reference sequence). CDR3 in DNA: TGTGCCACCAGCTTAAGGACAGGGTCGGGAGAGACCCAGTACTTC. Translating it yields CATSLRTGSGETQYF.

The chain is built from TRBV9 and TRBJ2-3, with TRBD2 identical over 14 bases. Germline CDR1 and CDR2: SGDLS and YYNGEE. This CDR3 region has 17 residues. V was clipped by 4 bases and J by 5 bases; unmatched bases: 9. The CDR3 loop is CASSLRTSGGRVDTQYF. CDR3 DNA: TGTGCCAGCAGCCTCCGGACTAGCGGGGGGCGGGTAGATACGCAGTATTTT.

The chain employs TRBV6-1 and TRBJ1-5, with 9 bases matching TRBD1. V lost 4 bases, J lost 6 bases, and 7 bases stayed unmatched. Per the germline V gene, CDR1 is MNHNS and CDR2 is SASEGT. This CDR3 has 15 amino acids. The CDR3 nucleotides read TGTGCCAGCAGTGGACCGACAGGGGGAACTCAGCCCCAGCATTTT. This translates into CASSGPTGGTQPQHF.

This chain uses TRBV7-9 with TRBJ2-4; 16 bases fit TRBD2. Germline-derived CDR1 and CDR2 are SEHNR and FQNEAQ (reference sequence). V lost 5 bases to trimming and J lost 7 bases; unmatched junction nucleotides: 11. This CDR3 has 18 amino acids. In DNA form, the CDR3 reads TGTGCCAGCAGCCTCGGGACTAGCGGGGGGGCCGTCCCCAACATTCAGTACTTC. This codes for CASSLGTSGGAVPNIQYF.

The chain couples TRBV7-6 to TRBJ2-5; D possibly corresponds to TRBD2 (6 bases). The V gene lost 1 base and the J gene lost 3 bases, with 12 bases spanning the gap. The CDR3 extends over 15 amino acids. The germline V gene has CDR1 SGHVS and CDR2 FNYEAQ. The CDR3 region has the DNA TGTGCCAGCAGCTTAGTGGCTAGCGTTAAAGAGACCCAGTACTTC. It is translated as CASSLVASVKETQYF.

The rearrangement uses TRBV2 and TRBJ2-4; a possible D gene is TRBD2 (5 bases). This CDR3 is 13 amino acids long. Trimming pared 8 bases from V and 4 bases from J, leaving 12 bases between. The V gene's germline CDR1 is SNHLY and CDR2 FYNNEI. The CDR3 loop reads CASGSEVKNIQYF. CDR3 coding DNA: TGTGCCAGCGGCTCGGAGGTTAAAAACATTCAGTACTTC.

The V call is TRBV7-9, the J call TRBJ2-7, with unresolved D. V was shortened by 5 bases and J by 0 bases, with 8 bases between the two germline ends. The germline V gene encodes CDR1 SEHNR and CDR2 FQNEAQ (reference sequence). This CDR3 spans 13 amino acids. CDR3 protein: CASSPWSSYEQYF. The DNA for the CDR3 is TGTGCCAGCAGCCCCTGGAGCTCCTACGAGCAGTACTTC.

The gene calls are TRBV6-5 and TRBJ1-4, with D perhaps TRBD1 (6 bases). Trimming cost V 1 base and J 8 bases, with 14 bases left between them. Germline CDR1 reads MNHEY; CDR2 reads SVGAGI. This CDR3 is 15 amino acids long. The CDR3 sequence: CASSYYSGGGEKLFF. DNA for the CDR3: TGTGCCAGCAGTTACTATTCGGGGGGCGGCGAAAAACTGTTTTTT.

This chain uses TRBV10-3 with TRBJ2-5; 8 nucleotides align to TRBD2. This CDR3 spans 16 amino acids. CDR1 is ENHRY, CDR2 SYGVKD, per germline. V lost 5 bases and J lost 2; bases outside the gene matches: 10. The CDR3 is CAISSLGTGGQETQYF. The CDR3 nucleotides read TGTGCCATCAGTTCCCTAGGCACGGGGGGGCAAGAGACCCAGTACTTC.

V and J are TRBV5-6 and TRBJ2-1; 10 bases map to TRBD2. The CDR3 is made up of 16 amino acids. The germline CDR1 and CDR2 sequences are SGHDT and YYEEEE. V dropped 0 bases and J dropped 6; count of bases not matched to a gene: 6. The CDR3 nucleotides read TGTGCCAGCAGCTTGGAATGGACTAGCGGATTCAATGAGCAGTTCTTC. Translated: CASSLEWTSGFNEQFF.

This sequence joins TRBV7-2 and TRBJ1-1, with a weak D call TRBD1 (6 bases). V gave up 5 bases and J gave up 10 bases, with 14 bases separating them. In germline, CDR1 is SGHTA, CDR2 FQGNSA. This CDR3 is 12 amino acids long. The CDR3 DNA reads TGTGCCAGCAGCAACGACAGGACGATAGCTTTCTTT. It specifies CASSNDRTIAFF.

This clone was counted a single time. The V gene is TRBV28, the J gene TRBJ1-1; no clear D gene. V shed 3 bases and J shed 4 bases, with 15 bases lying between them. The CDR3 extends over 15 amino acids. Germline V lookup: CDR1 MDHEN, CDR2 SYDVKM. The chain's CDR3 is CASSFPGLLATEAFF. DNA for the CDR3: TGTGCCAGCAGTTTTCCGGGATTGTTGGCCACTGAAGCTTTCTTT. The full variable domain, its missing parts supplied by reference TRBV28 and TRBJ1-1, is DVKVTQSSRYLVKRTGEKVFLECVQDMDHENMFWYRQDPGLGLRLIYFSYDVKMKEKGDIPEGYSVSREKKERFSLILESASTNQTSMYLCASSFPGLLATEAFFGQGTRLTVV.

The V call is TRBV7-2, the J call TRBJ1-5; D is uncertain. The germline CDR1 and CDR2 sequences are SGHTA and FQGNSA. This CDR3 is 15 amino acids long. The V end lost 0 bases, the J end lost 1 base, and 7 bases lay between the germline ends. The CDR3 DNA sequence: TGTGCCAGCAGCTTAGCTGTGGCCAGCAATCAGCCCCAGCATTTT. As protein: CASSLAVASNQPQHF.

This clone showed up just a few times. The chain has TRBV6-1 and TRBJ1-5; 7 bases are a match to TRBD1. V lost 3 bases to trimming and J lost 6 bases; unmatched junction nucleotides: 14. Germline CDR1 MNHNS, CDR2 SASEGT. The CDR3 spans 17 residues. CDR3 sequence (DNA): TGTGCCAGCAGTGATCGGACAGGTACAGACTTCAGTCAGCCCCAGCATTTT. This sequence encodes CASSDRTGTDFSQPQHF.

This sequence joins TRBV18 and TRBJ1-2; no definite D call. The CDR3 is 15 residues long. Trimming removed 2 bases at V and 3 bases at J, with 13 bases between. Germline V gives CDR1 KGHSH, CDR2 LQKENI. The CDR3 DNA sequence: TGTGCCAGCTCACCAATAAGGGAGCTGGACTATGGCTACACCTTC. This translates into CASSPIRELDYGYTF.

This clone occurred many times. The V gene is TRBV10-1, the J gene TRBJ1-2; 7 positions agree with TRBD1. Germline V gene data show CDR1 as WNHNN and CDR2 as SYGVQD (reference sequence). The CDR3 has 14 amino acids. V shed 2 bases and J 7 bases; nucleotides not matched to a gene: 7. The CDR3 nucleotides are TGCGCCAGCAGTGAGAATTGGGACAGAAGTGGCTACACCTTC. The encoded protein is CASSENWDRSGYTF.

This clone occurred a few times. V usage is TRBV5-6 and J usage is TRBJ2-7; 7 bases are shared with TRBD2. Germline V CDR1 and CDR2: SGHDT, YYEEEE. CDR3 length: 14 residues. V shed 5 bases, J shed 1 base, and the junction held 6 bases outside the gene matches. CDR3 in amino acids: CASSSGLGSYEQYF. CDR3 DNA: TGTGCCAGCAGTTCCGGACTAGGTTCCTACGAGCAGTACTTC.

The rearrangement links TRBV7-3 to TRBJ2-3; D not resolved. There are 13 residues in the CDR3. With 2 bases removed from V and 3 bases from J, the gap between germline ends came to 6 bases. Germline V gene sequence: CDR1 SGHTA, CDR2 FQGTGA. This CDR3 reads CASSLHRTDTQYF. CDR3 bases: TGTGCCAGCAGCTTACACCGGACAGATACGCAGTATTTT.

The chain couples TRBV20-1 to TRBJ2-1, with 8 bases aligning to TRBD1. Germline-derived CDR1 and CDR2 are DFQATT and SNEGSKA (reference sequence). J lost 14 bases, V lost 5 bases, and 5 bases had no gene match. The length of the CDR3 is 10 residues. CDR3 nucleotides: TGCAGTGCTTGGACAGGGAAGAAGTTCTTC. This encodes CSAWTGKKFF.

The chain couples TRBV7-6 to TRBJ1-1; no definite D call. Germline V gives CDR1 SGHVS, CDR2 FNYEAQ. Trimming shortened V by 1 base and J by 13 bases, and 19 bases separated the two germline ends. The CDR3 sequence is 14 residues long. The CDR3 spells CASSLDGIYAPGFF. DNA for the CDR3: TGTGCCAGCAGCTTAGACGGGATTTATGCACCGGGTTTCTTT.

The genes are TRBV9 and TRBJ2-3, with TRBD2 matching over 9 bases. With 0 bases clipped from V and 1 base from J, the junction kept 3 bases outside the gene matches. The CDR3 totals 16 residues. The germline V gene has CDR1 SGDLS and CDR2 YYNGEE. The CDR3 DNA sequence: TGTGCCAGCAGCGTAGTAGGCGGGGGGGGCACAGATACGCAGTATTTT. Residues: CASSVVGGGGTDTQYF.

This clone was counted a few times. The chain is built from TRBV21-1 and TRBJ1-5; the table names TRBD1, a call not compared with the DNA. TRBV21-1 is noted as a pseudogene. The CDR3 extends over 17 amino acids. In DNA form, the CDR3 reads TGTGCCAGCAGCAAATATCGGGGACAGGGGGCCGATCAGCCCCAGCATTTT. Amino acids: CASSKYRGQGADQPQHF.

The chain carries TRBV6-1 and TRBJ2-2, with TRBD2 matching over 8 bases. The CDR3 loop spans 18 amino acids. CDR1 and CDR2 (germline): MNHNS, SASEGT. After removal of 4 bases from V and 3 bases from J, the junction contained 13 bases not matched to a gene. Here the CDR3 DNA reads TGTGCCAGCAGTGGCGGGACCCGACTAGCGTCCCACACCGGGGAGCTGTTTTTT. Amino acids: CASSGGTRLASHTGELFF.